This TCR beta chain was sequenced during a study of T cells in Graves' hyperthyroidism and ophthalmopathy. Study findings and constraints: Ophthalmopathy prediction by the model preceded onset by a median approximately 6.1 months. Stable hyperthyroidism and ophthalmopathy were separated using 13 V-J signatures.

This clonotype was counted many times. Its antigen is currently unknown. This CDR3 has 17 amino acids. Losses at the gene ends were 3 bases for V and 7 bases for J; bases not matched to a gene: 14. Germline values: CDR1 MNHEY, CDR2 SMNVEV (reference sequence). Amplified TCR beta CDR3 regions came from RNA transcripts. First-round RT-PCR targeting the TCR CDR3 was performed with the HTBI primer set. TCRdb called the multiplex PCR reads again in MiXCR, with one record for every CDR3 protein. The sample has roughly 570,000 distinct CDR3 sequences; roughly 14% are singletons. The authors deemed Graves' hyperthyroidism stable absent ophthalmopathy progression within 18 months. In patients aged 18 to 65, hyperthyroidism was newly diagnosed, with duration under 2 months.

The source is a woman in her thirties with Graves' hyperthyroidism. The sample comprised blood. The chain has TRBV27 and TRBJ2-1; the match to TRBD2 covers 8 bases. The CDR3, as DNA: TGTGCCAGCAGTTTGACAACTAGCGGAGAAATCTTTAATGAGCAGTTCTTC. It encodes CASSLTTSGEIFNEQFF.